This T cell receptor (beta chain) comes out of a study of tumor-infiltrating lymphocytes in localized non-small cell lung cancer. About the study: Several tumor histologies, both smoking statuses, and some post-neoadjuvant chemotherapy samples were included.

Only in-frame clones appear in the TCRdb table, and some are missing; sequencing was by immunoSEQ multiplex PCR. The table shows over 7,000 clones, with 60% to 80% occurring only once. This clone was detected only a few times. Its antigen remains unknown. Looked up from germline, CDR1 is SGHTA and CDR2 is FQGTGA. This CDR3 comprises 14 residues. V was cut by 4 bases and J by 9 bases, with 13 bases left in between. Study results and caveats: IM1 and IM2 tumors showed no difference in T-cell fraction. Compared with uninvolved lung, tumors showed higher T cell infiltration by TCRbeta sequencing.

Sequencing was performed on uninvolved lung tissue not adjacent to the tumor. This sequence originates from a human donor with non-small cell lung cancer. The rearrangement links TRBV7-3 to TRBJ1-6, with a possible D match to TRBD1 (5 bases). CDR3 loop: CASSSSGQGSPLHF. CDR3 nucleotide sequence: TGTGCCAGCAGCTCCTCGGGGCAGGGTTCACCCCTCCACTTT. The whole variable domain, remainder taken from reference TRBV7-3 and TRBJ1-6, is GAGVSQTPSNKVTEKGKYVELRCDPISGHTALYWYRQSLGQGPEFLIYFQGTGAADDSGLPNDRFFAVRPEGSVSTLKIQRTERGDSAVYLCASSSSGQGSPLHFGNGTRLTVT.